These T cell receptor beta chains were read from a single sample in a study of radiotherapy plus CTLA-4 blockade in lung cancer. Here immunoSEQ multiplex PCR was the method, and the copy in TCRdb shows in-frame clones only, minus some. The top ten clones hold roughly a quarter of a sample with approximately 94,000 clones, 82% of them seen once. Source: peripheral blood, taken from a patient treated with radiotherapy plus ipilimumab. Every receptor here comes from a human donor with non-small cell lung cancer that progressed on radiotherapy plus ipilimumab. CDR3s include the opening cysteine and the closing phenylalanine or tryptophan. D genes are given only for firm matches. Clone size is given for some rows only: seen once, a few or many times, or a class if the clone is expanded.

V	J	size	D	CDR3	DNA
TRBV6-1	TRBJ1-5	NA	NA	CASRGPNSNQPQHF	TGTGCCAGCAGGGGCCCTAATAGCAATCAGCCCCAGCATTTT
TRBV30	TRBJ2-5	once	NA	CAWSRSGQETQYF	TGTGCCTGGAGTCGGTCGGGACAAGAGACCCAGTACTTC
TRBV19	TRBJ1-4	NA	NA	CASSIGDSSEKLFF	TGTGCCAGTAGTATCGGAGACAGCAGTGAAAAACTGTTTTTT
TRBV5-5	TRBJ1-1	NA	NA	CASSLESGDTEAFF	TGTGCCAGCAGCTTGGAAAGTGGGGACACTGAAGCTTTCTTT
TRBV9	TRBJ2-7	NA	TRBD2	CASSAGGSYEQYF	TGTGCCAGCAGCGCGGGGGGCTCCTACGAGCAGTACTTC
TRBV5-1	TRBJ2-3	NA	TRBD2	CASSLMGLGPDTQYF	TGCGCCAGCAGCTTGATGGGACTAGGTCCAGATACGCAGTATTTT
TRBV29-1	TRBJ1-4	once	NA	CSVGAGSTNEKLFF	TGCAGCGTTGGGGCCGGGTCAACTAATGAAAAACTGTTTTTT
TRBV7-9	TRBJ2-5	NA	NA	CAIRRASEETQYF	TGTGCCATTCGAAGGGCGTCAGAAGAGACCCAGTACTTC
TRBV6-6	TRBJ1-2	NA	NA	CASSYPDRNYGYTF	TGTGCCAGCAGTTACCCCGACAGAAACTATGGCTACACCTTC
TRBV6-4	TRBJ2-1	NA	NA	CASSDIFRTDNEQFF	TGTGCCAGCAGTGACATTTTTAGGACGGACAATGAGCAGTTCTTC
TRBV11-2	TRBJ2-7	NA	NA	CASSLVARGAYEQYF	TGTGCCAGCAGCTTAGTGGCCAGGGGGGCATACGAGCAGTACTTC
TRBV10-3	TRBJ1-4	medium-sized	NA	CAISREDNEKLFF	TGTGCCATCAGCCGGGAAGATAATGAAAAACTGTTTTTT
TRBV2	TRBJ2-7	NA	TRBD2	CASSELAVTYEQYF	TGTGCCAGCAGTGAGCTAGCGGTGACCTACGAGCAGTACTTC
TRBV6-5	TRBJ1-1	NA	NA	CASSYQGEAFF	TGTGCCAGCAGTTATCAGGGTGAAGCTTTCTTT
TRBV9	TRBJ2-5	NA	TRBD2	CASSELAGAVETQYF	TGTGCCAGCAGCGAATTAGCGGGAGCAGTAGAGACCCAGTACTTC
TRBV27	TRBJ2-3	NA	NA	CASSPRAFRESTDTQYF	TGTGCCAGCAGTCCCAGGGCCTTCCGGGAGTCCACAGATACGCAGTATTTT
TRBV15	TRBJ2-4	once	TRBD1	CATSRGGQPVAKNIQYF	TGTGCCACCAGCAGAGGGGGACAGCCCGTAGCCAAAAACATTCAGTACTTC
TRBV15	TRBJ2-3	once	TRBD1	CATSRSPGQGTPMGPDTQYF	TGTGCCACCAGCAGGAGCCCCGGACAGGGGACCCCGATGGGCCCAGATACGCAGTATTTT
TRBV7-9	TRBJ2-2	NA	TRBD1	CAPMGGTGITGELFF	TGTGCCCCAATGGGGGGGACAGGGATCACCGGGGAGCTGTTTTTT
TRBV9	TRBJ1-2	NA	TRBD1	CASSRIQGGYGYTF	TGTGCCAGCAGCAGAATACAGGGGGGCTATGGCTACACCTTC
TRBV5-4	TRBJ2-3	NA	NA	CASSFMDAVSTDTQYF	TGTGCCAGCAGCTTCATGGACGCCGTTAGCACAGATACGCAGTATTTT
TRBV19	TRBJ1-1	NA	NA	CASSMLGLTEAFF	TGTGCCAGTAGTATGTTAGGGTTAACTGAAGCTTTCTTT
TRBV6-1	TRBJ1-1	NA	NA	CASEMNTEAFF	TGTGCCAGCGAGATGAACACTGAAGCTTTCTTT
TRBV7-8	TRBJ1-1	NA	NA	CASRLMGADTEAFF	TGTGCCAGCAGGCTGATGGGGGCGGACACTGAAGCTTTCTTT
TRBV28	TRBJ2-2	NA	TRBD2	CASSPSGRGTGELFF	TGTGCCAGCAGCCCAAGCGGGAGAGGGACCGGGGAGCTGTTTTTT
TRBV29-1	TRBJ2-3	NA	NA	CSVERDSTDTQYF	TGCAGCGTTGAGCGGGACAGCACAGATACGCAGTATTTT
TRBV30	TRBJ2-6	NA	TRBD1	CACPQGAGANVLTF	TGTGCCTGCCCACAGGGGGCTGGGGCCAACGTCCTGACTTTC
TRBV30	TRBJ1-4	NA	NA	CAWRPTPLGRTNEKLFF	TGTGCCTGGAGGCCGACCCCCCTCGGTCGTACGAATGAAAAACTGTTTTTT
TRBV2	TRBJ2-4	NA	NA	CASSYQTVNIQYF	TGTGCCAGCAGTTACCAGACAGTAAACATTCAGTACTTC
TRBV27	TRBJ2-1	NA	TRBD2	CASSSPPGLGSYNEQFF	TGTGCCAGCAGTTCCCCCCCCGGACTAGGCTCCTACAATGAGCAGTTCTTC
TRBV29-1	TRBJ1-1	NA	NA	CSGGHVGVNTEAFF	TGCAGCGGGGGACATGTAGGCGTGAACACTGAAGCTTTCTTT
TRBV29-1	TRBJ1-1	few	TRBD1	CSVISRGQGTEAFF	TGCAGCGTTATATCCAGGGGGCAGGGCACTGAAGCTTTCTTT
TRBV30	TRBJ2-1	NA	TRBD2	CARLSGSGGNEQFF	TGTGCCAGACTTAGCGGGAGTGGCGGTAATGAGCAGTTCTTC
TRBV6-6	TRBJ2-1	NA	TRBD1	CASSTGASYNEQFF	TGTGCCAGCAGCACAGGGGCCTCCTACAATGAGCAGTTCTTC
TRBV6-5	TRBJ1-3	NA	NA	CASSGSSGNTIYF	TGTGCCAGCAGCGGGAGCTCTGGAAACACCATATATTTT
TRBV4-1	TRBJ2-5	NA	TRBD2	CASSQKGLAGGQETQYF	TGCGCCAGCAGCCAAAAGGGACTAGCGGGAGGGCAAGAGACCCAGTACTTC
TRBV9	TRBJ1-3	NA	NA	CASSRGSGAGNTIYF	TGTGCCAGCAGTAGAGGGAGTGGGGCTGGAAACACCATATATTTT
TRBV5-1	TRBJ2-2	NA	NA	CASSVQGKNTGELFF	TGCGCCAGCAGCGTACAGGGAAAGAACACCGGGGAGCTGTTTTTT
TRBV11-1	TRBJ2-7	NA	NA	CASKRRGSNEQYF	TGTGCCAGCAAGAGGAGGGGGTCTAACGAGCAGTACTTC
TRBV30	TRBJ2-7	once	NA	CAWRLAGEQYF	TGTGCCTGGAGGCTGGCCGGCGAGCAGTACTTC
TRBV6-1	TRBJ1-4	NA	NA	CASSELANEKLFF	TGTGCCAGCAGTGAACTTGCTAATGAAAAACTGTTTTTT
TRBV5-4	TRBJ2-2	few	TRBD2	CASSGDSGRAAGELFF	TGTGCCAGCAGCGGGGATAGCGGGAGGGCCGCCGGGGAGCTGTTTTTT
TRBV29-1	TRBJ2-1	NA	NA	CSVLTGPNEQFF	TGCAGCGTACTGACAGGACCCAATGAGCAGTTCTTC
TRBV15	TRBJ1-2	NA	NA	CATSRDNGASYGYTF	TGTGCCACCAGCAGAGATAATGGGGCCTCCTATGGCTACACCTTC